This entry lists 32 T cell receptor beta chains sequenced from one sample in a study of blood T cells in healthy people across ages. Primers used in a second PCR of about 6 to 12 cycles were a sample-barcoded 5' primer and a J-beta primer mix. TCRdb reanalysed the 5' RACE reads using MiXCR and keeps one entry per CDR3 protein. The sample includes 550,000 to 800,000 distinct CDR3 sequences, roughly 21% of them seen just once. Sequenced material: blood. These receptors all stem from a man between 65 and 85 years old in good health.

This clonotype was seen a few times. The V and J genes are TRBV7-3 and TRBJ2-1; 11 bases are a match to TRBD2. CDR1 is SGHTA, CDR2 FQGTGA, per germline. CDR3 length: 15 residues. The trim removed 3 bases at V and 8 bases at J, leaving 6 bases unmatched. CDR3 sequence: CASSFSGRAFDEQFF. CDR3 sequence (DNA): TGTGCCAGCAGCTTTAGCGGGAGGGCCTTCGATGAGCAGTTCTTC.

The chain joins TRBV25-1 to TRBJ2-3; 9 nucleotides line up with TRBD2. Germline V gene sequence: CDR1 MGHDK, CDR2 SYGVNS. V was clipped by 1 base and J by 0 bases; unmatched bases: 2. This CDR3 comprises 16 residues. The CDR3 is CASSEWLAGSTDTQYF. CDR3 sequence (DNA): TGTGCCAGCAGTGAATGGCTAGCGGGGAGCACAGATACGCAGTATTTT. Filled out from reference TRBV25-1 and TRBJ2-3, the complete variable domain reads EADIYQTPRYLVIGTGKKITLECSQTMGHDKMYWYQQDPGMELHLIHYSYGVNSTEKGDLSSESTVSRIRTEHFPLTLESARPSHTSQYLCASSEWLAGSTDTQYFGPGTRLTVL.

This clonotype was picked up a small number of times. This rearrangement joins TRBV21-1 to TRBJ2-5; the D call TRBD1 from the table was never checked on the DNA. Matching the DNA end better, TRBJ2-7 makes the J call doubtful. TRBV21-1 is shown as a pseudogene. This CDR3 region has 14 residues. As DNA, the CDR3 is TGTGCCAGCACCATGACTTGGGGACGGAACGAGCAGTACTTC. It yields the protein CASTMTWGRNEQYF.

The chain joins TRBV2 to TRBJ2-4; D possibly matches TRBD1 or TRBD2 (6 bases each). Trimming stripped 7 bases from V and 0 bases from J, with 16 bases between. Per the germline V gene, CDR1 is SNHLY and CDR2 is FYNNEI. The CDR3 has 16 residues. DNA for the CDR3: TGTGCCAGCAATCAACAGGGACTCCTAGCCAAAAACATTCAGTACTTC. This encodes CASNQQGLLAKNIQYF.

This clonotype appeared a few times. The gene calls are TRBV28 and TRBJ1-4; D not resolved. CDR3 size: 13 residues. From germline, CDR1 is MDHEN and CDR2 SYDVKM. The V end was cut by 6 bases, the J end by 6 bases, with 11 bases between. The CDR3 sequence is CASSSHGDEKLFF. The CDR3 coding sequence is TGTGCCAGCAGCTCTCATGGGGATGAAAAACTGTTTTTT.

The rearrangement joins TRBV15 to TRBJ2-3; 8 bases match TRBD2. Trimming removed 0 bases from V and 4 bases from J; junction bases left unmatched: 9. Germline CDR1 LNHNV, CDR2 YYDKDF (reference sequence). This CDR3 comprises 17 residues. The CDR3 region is CATSRDPGGAGADTQYF. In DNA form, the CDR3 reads TGTGCCACCAGCAGAGATCCCGGGGGGGCTGGAGCAGATACGCAGTATTTT.

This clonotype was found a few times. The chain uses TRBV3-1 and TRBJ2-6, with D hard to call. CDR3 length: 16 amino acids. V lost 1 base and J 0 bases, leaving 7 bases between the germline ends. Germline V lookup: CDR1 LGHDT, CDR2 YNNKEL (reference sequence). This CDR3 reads CASSQGVLSGANVLTF. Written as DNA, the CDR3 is TGTGCCAGCAGCCAAGGGGTCCTCTCTGGGGCCAACGTCCTGACTTTC.

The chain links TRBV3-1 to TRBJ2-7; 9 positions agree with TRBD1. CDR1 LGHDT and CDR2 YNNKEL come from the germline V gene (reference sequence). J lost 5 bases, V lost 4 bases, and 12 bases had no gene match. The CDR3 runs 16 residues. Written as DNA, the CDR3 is TGTGCCAGCAGCCCGACTCCCGGGACAGGGTTCCACGAGCAGTACTTC. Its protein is CASSPTPGTGFHEQYF.

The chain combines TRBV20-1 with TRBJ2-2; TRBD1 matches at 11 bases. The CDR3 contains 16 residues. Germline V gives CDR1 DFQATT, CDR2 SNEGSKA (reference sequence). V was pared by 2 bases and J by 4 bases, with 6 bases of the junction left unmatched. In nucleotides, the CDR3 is TGCAGTGCTAGACCCCGGACAGGGGGCGTCACCGGGGAGCTGTTTTTT. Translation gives CSARPRTGGVTGELFF.

CDR3 amino acids: CASSVALQGPNEKLFF. The CDR3 DNA follows: TGTGCCAGCAGCGTAGCTCTGCAGGGCCCGAATGAAAAACTGTTTTTT. The chain employs TRBV9 and TRBJ1-4; possibly TRBD1 for D (5 bases). This CDR3 comprises 16 residues. Trimming took off 0 bases at V and 5 bases at J, with 14 bases between the two ends. CDR1 and CDR2 (germline): SGDLS, YYNGEE.

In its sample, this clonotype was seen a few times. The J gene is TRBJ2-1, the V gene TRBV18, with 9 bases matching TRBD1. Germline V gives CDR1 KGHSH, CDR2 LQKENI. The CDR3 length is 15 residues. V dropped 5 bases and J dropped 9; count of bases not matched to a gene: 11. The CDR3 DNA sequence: TGTGCCAGCTCAACATATACCGGGACAGGGTCTGAGCAGTTCTTC. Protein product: CASSTYTGTGSEQFF. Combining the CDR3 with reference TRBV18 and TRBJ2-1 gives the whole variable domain NAGVMQNPRHLVRRRGQEARLRCSPMKGHSHVYWYRQLPEEGLKFMVYLQKENIIDESGMPKERFSAEFPKEGPSILRIQQVVRGDSAAYFCASSTYTGTGSEQFFGPGTRLTVL.

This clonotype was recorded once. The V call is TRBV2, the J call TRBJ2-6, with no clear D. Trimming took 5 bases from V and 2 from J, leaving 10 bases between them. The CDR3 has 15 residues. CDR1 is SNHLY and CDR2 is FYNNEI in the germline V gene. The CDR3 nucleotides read TGTGCCAGCAGTCGCTTTGGGGCTGGGGCCAACGTCCTGACTTTC. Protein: CASSRFGAGANVLTF.

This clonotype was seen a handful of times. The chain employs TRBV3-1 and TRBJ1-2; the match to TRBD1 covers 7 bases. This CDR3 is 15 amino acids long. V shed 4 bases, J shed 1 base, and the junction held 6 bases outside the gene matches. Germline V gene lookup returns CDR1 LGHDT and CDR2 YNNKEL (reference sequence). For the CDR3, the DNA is TGTGCCAGCAGCCCGACAGGGAAAGTTAACTATGGCTACACCTTC. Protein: CASSPTGKVNYGYTF.

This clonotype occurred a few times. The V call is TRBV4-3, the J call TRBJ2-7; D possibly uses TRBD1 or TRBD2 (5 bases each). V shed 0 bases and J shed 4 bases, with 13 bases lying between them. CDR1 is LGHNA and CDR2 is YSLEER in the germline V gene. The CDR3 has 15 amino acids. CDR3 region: CASSQDWGSIYEQYF. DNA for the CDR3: TGCGCCAGCAGCCAAGATTGGGGGAGTATTTACGAGCAGTACTTC.

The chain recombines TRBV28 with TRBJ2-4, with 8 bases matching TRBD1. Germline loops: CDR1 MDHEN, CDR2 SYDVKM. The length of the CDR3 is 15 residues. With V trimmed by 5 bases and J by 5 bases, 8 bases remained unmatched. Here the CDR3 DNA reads TGTGCCAGCAGTCCCGCTACAGGGGGACAAAACATTCAGTACTTC. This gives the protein CASSPATGGQNIQYF.

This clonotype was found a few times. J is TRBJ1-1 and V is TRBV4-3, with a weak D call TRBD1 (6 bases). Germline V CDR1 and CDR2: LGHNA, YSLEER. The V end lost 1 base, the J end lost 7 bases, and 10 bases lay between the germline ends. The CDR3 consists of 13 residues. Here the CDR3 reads CASSQGTASEAFF. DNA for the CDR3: TGCGCCAGCAGCCAAGGGACAGCTAGTGAAGCTTTCTTT.

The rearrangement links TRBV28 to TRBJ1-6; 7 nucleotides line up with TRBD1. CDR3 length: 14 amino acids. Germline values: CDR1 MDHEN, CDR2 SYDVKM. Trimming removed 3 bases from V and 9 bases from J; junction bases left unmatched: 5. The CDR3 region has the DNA TGTGCCAGCAGTTTGTCGACAGGGAGTTCACCCCTCCACTTT. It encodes CASSLSTGSSPLHF.

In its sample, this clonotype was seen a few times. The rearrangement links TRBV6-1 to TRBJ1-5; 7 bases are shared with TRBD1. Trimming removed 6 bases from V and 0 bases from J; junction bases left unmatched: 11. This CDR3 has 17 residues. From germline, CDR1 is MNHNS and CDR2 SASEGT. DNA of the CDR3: TGTGCCAGCAGACCCGAGGCAGGGGGGTATAGCAATCAGCCCCAGCATTTT. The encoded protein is CASRPEAGGYSNQPQHF.

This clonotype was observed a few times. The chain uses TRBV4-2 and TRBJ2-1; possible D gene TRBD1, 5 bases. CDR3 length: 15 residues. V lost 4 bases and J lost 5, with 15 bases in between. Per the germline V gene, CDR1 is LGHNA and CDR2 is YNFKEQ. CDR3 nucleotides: TGTGCCAGCAGCCCAGGGTTATTTGGGGACAATGAGCAGTTCTTC. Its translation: CASSPGLFGDNEQFF.

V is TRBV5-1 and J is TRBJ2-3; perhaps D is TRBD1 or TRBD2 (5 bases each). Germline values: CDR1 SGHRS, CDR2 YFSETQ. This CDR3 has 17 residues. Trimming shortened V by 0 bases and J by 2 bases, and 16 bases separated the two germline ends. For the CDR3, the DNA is TGCGCCAGCAGCTTGGCCACCAAGGGGAGAGTCACAGATACGCAGTATTTT. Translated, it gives CASSLATKGRVTDTQYF.

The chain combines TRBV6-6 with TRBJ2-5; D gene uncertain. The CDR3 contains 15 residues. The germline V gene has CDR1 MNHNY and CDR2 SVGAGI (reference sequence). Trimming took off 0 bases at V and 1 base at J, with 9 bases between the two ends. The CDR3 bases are TGTGCCAGCAGTTACTCATACGGTTCCCAAGAGACCCAGTACTTC. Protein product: CASSYSYGSQETQYF.

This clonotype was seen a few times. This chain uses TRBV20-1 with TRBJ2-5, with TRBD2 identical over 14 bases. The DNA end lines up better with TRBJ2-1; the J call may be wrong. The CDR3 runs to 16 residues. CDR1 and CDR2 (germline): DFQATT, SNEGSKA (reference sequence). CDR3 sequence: CSARPGTSGSSNEQFF. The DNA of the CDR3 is TGCAGTGCTCGGCCCGGGACTAGCGGGAGTTCAAATGAGCAGTTCTTC.

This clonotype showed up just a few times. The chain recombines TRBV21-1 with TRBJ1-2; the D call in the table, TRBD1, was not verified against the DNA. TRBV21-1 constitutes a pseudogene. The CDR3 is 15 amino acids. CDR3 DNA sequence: TGTGCCAGCAGCTCTCGGACAGGGGGTCCCTATGGCTACACCTTC. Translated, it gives CASSSRTGGPYGYTF.

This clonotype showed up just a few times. The CDR3 here is CASSYSGGTLSSGANVLTF. Here the CDR3 DNA reads TGTGCCAGCAGTTACTCGGGGGGGACATTAAGCTCTGGGGCCAACGTCCTGACTTTC. The chain uses TRBV6-5 and TRBJ2-6; tentative D call: TRBD2 (7 bases). Germline CDR1 and CDR2: MNHEY and SVGAGI. This CDR3 has 19 residues. V was shortened by 0 bases and J by 0 bases, with 15 bases between the two germline ends.

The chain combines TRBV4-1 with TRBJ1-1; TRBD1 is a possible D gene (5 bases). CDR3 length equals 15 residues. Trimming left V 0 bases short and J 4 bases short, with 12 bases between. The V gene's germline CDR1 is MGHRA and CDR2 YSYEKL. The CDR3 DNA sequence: TGCGCCAGCAGCCAAGAGGGGCTAGGACCCACTGAAGCTTTCTTT. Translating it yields CASSQEGLGPTEAFF.

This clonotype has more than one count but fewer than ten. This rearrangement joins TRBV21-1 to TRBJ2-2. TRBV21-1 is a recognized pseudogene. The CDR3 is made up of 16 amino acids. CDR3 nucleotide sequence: TGTGCCAGCAGCCTACGGGTCAAAAACGGGACCGGGGAGCTGTTTTTT. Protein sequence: CASSLRVKNGTGELFF.

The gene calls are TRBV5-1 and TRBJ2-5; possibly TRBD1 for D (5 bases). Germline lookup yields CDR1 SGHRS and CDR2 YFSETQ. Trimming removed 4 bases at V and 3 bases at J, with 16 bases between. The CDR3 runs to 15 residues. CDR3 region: CASSGQGFSKETQYF. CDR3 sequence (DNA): TGCGCCAGCAGCGGTCAGGGTTTCAGCAAAGAGACCCAGTACTTC.

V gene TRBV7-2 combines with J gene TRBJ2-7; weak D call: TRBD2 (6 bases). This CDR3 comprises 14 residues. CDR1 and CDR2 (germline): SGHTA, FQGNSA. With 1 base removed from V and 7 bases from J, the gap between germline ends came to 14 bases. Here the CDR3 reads CASSLDWDSLEQYF. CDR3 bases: TGTGCCAGCAGCTTAGACTGGGACTCTTTAGAGCAGTACTTC.

The CDR3 DNA is TGCGCCAGCAGCTTGGCCGTGCAGGGTGGAGGTGAAAAACTGTTTTTT. This sequence encodes CASSLAVQGGGEKLFF. This sequence joins TRBV5-1 and TRBJ1-4; tentative D call: TRBD1 (5 bases). V was cut by 0 bases and J by 7 bases, with 16 bases left in between. CDR3 length: 16 amino acids. The V gene's germline CDR1 is SGHRS and CDR2 YFSETQ.

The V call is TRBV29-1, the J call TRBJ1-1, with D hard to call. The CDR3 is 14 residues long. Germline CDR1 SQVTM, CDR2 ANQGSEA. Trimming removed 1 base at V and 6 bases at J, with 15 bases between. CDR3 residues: CSVEGARKLAEAFF. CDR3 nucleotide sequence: TGCAGCGTTGAAGGGGCTAGGAAACTCGCTGAAGCTTTCTTT.

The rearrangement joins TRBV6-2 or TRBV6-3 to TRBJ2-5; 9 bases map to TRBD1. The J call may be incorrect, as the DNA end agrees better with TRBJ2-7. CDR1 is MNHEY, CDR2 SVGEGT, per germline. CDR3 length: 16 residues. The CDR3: CASSYQRTGASYEQYF. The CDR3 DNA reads TGTGCCAGCAGTTACCAGAGGACAGGGGCTTCCTACGAGCAGTACTTC.

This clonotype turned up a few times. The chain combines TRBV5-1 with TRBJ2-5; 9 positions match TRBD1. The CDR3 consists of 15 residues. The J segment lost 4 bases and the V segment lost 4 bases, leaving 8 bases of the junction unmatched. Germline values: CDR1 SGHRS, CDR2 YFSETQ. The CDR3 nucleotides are TGCGCCAGCAGCGTGGGACAGGGTCGGGGAGAGACCCAGTACTTC. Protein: CASSVGQGRGETQYF.